This is a list of T cell receptor beta chains from one sample in a study of T cells expressing NK-cell markers. No DNA is given; TCRdb re-called the 5' RACE reads and lists each CDR3 protein once. This table lists hundreds of thousands of distinct CDR3 sequences. Sample: blood T cells: a sorted CD56 or NKG2C T cell subset, CD4+ or CD8+ T cells, or bulk PBMC T cells (not recorded which). The receptors shown here come from a woman aged 18-70 years in good health. The CDR3 runs from the conserved cysteine through the conserved F or W.

TRBV29-1	TRBJ2-7	CSVAGLAGRYEQYF
TRBV4-3	TRBJ2-7	CASSQQRGESSYEQYF
TRBV12-3/TRBV12-4	TRBJ2-2	CASSLGGPLNTGELFF
TRBV5-5	TRBJ1-6	CASSWGQNSPLHF
TRBV20-1	TRBJ2-1	CSGATSGGAGEQFF
TRBV6-1	TRBJ2-7	CASRRTGSSYEQYF
TRBV20-1	TRBJ1-5	CSVTEDRGGSSQPQHF
TRBV6-5	TRBJ1-1	CASSYEGTEAFF
TRBV10-3	TRBJ2-7	CAISGTSSPYEQYF
TRBV20-1	TRBJ1-4	CSARSLDREKLFF
TRBV10-3	TRBJ2-7	CAISDPGLVYEQYF
TRBV20-1	TRBJ1-6	CSADAGNLINSPLHF
TRBV6-5	TRBJ1-3	CASSSTGTGNTIYF
TRBV7-2	TRBJ2-2	CASSAREVELFF
TRBV12-3/TRBV12-4	TRBJ1-2	CASTRRPRGPSFAGYTF
TRBV5-1	TRBJ2-3	CASKREELDTQYF
TRBV6-1	TRBJ1-3	CASSTGSSSGNTIYF
TRBV4-2	TRBJ2-5	CASSQKLAKGETQYF
TRBV20-1	TRBJ2-3	CSTRVVASDTQYF
TRBV18	TRBJ2-3	CASSKDRGDTDTQYF
TRBV20-1	TRBJ2-5	CSARDRAGSKTQYF
TRBV7-8	TRBJ2-5	CASSLGSFQETQYF